The sequence of this T cell receptor beta chain was determined in a study of OX40 agonist ivuxolimab in advanced cancers. Data came from immunoSEQ multiplex PCR; TCRdb stores just in-frame clones and leaves some out. Of under 95,000 clones listed, around 88% are singletons. The V and J ends lost 2 bases and 11 bases respectively, with 10 bases between them. Germline assignment: CDR1 MDHEN and CDR2 SYDVKM. The CDR3 has 11 amino acids. This TCR came from an adult with an advanced solid tumor such as melanoma, head and neck, liver or kidney cancer. The J gene is TRBJ2-7, the V gene TRBV28; a possible D gene is TRBD1 (6 bases). The source material was CD4+ or CD8+ T cells sorted from blood, sampled in a trial of the OX40 agonist ivuxolimab. The CDR3 here is CASSLRDTKYF. The CDR3 DNA sequence: TGTGCCAGCAGTTTAAGGGACACCAAGTACTTC.